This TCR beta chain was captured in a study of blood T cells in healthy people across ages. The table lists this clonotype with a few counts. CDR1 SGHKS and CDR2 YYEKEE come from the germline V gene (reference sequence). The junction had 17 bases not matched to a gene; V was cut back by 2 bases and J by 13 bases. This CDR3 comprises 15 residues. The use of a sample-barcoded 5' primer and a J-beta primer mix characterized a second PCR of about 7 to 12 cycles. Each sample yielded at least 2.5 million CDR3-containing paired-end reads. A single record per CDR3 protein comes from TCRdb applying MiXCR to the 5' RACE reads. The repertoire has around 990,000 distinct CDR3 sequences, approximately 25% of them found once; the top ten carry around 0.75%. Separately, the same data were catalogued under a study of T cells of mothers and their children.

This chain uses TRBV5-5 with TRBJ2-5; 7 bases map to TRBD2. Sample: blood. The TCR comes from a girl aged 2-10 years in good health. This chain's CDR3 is CASSFVETSRSLAYF. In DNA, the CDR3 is TGTGCCAGCAGCTTTGTCGAGACTAGCCGCTCTCTGGCGTACTTC.